This is a list of T cell receptor beta chains from one sample in a study of early T cells in non-severe SARS-CoV-2 infection. TCRdb processed the 5' RACE reads anew with MiXCR; each CDR3 protein has one entry. The repertoire has fewer than 80,000 distinct CDR3 sequences, 9.5% to 15% of them found once; the top ten carry around 4.3%. The sample taken for sequencing was whole blood. These receptors were obtained from an adult who was a healthcare worker with PCR-confirmed SARS-CoV-2 infection or an uninfected control (not recorded which). CDR3s leave out the opening cysteine and the closing phenylalanine or tryptophan.

ASNELAGNNEQF TRBJ2-1 TRBV6-5
ASSLGGLANEQF TRBJ2-1 TRBV11-1
ASSLESSYNEQF TRBJ2-1 TRBV5-1
STKGERGGDEQY TRBJ2-7 TRBV29-1
ASRSGVNEKLF TRBJ1-4 TRBV28
ASSDPNTEAF TRBJ1-1 TRBV5-1
ASSPQPGTENIQY TRBJ2-4 TRBV9
ASSALAASYNEQF TRBJ2-1 TRBV19
ASSQALFGLGAKYSPLH TRBJ1-6 TRBV4-1
ASTRGSGETDEQY TRBJ2-7 TRBV28
ASSPVGDSYNEQF TRBJ2-1 TRBV7-3
ASSLEGGFYEQY TRBJ2-7 TRBV7-6
ASSDGTGLAF TRBJ1-1 TRBV9
ASNPGADMNTEAF TRBJ1-1 TRBV27
ATSSTGPNSPLH TRBJ1-6 TRBV24-1
ASSLLAKAVEQF TRBJ2-1 TRBV5-1
ASSRTAGFNEKLF TRBJ1-4 TRBV19
ASRDRGLADTQY TRBJ2-3 TRBV19
ASSLERELNTGELF TRBJ2-2 TRBV13
ASSPSAAGAQY TRBJ2-3 TRBV12-3/TRBV12-4
ASSGSYQETQY TRBJ2-5 TRBV5-1
ASSIQPGPYAFDANTEAF TRBJ1-1 TRBV21-1
ASSLTVNQPQH TRBJ1-5 TRBV6-1
SVPTGDTNYGYT TRBJ1-2 TRBV29-1
ATSTYTYEQY TRBJ2-7 TRBV28
ASSPPGGTEAF TRBJ1-1 TRBV18
ASSQMGSDGELF TRBJ2-2 TRBV3-1
ASKGRTGELF TRBJ2-2 TRBV19
ASRGTASNYGYT TRBJ1-2 TRBV27
ASLDSFKSYEQY TRBJ2-7 TRBV28
ASSVGTGAFQETQY TRBJ2-5 TRBV9
ASSPSQRHHNEQF TRBJ2-1 TRBV18
ATSDPQGSYGYT TRBJ1-2 TRBV24-1
ASSASYGATNEKLF TRBJ1-4 TRBV25-1
ASSPSTGAGTQY TRBJ2-5 TRBV7-3
SGTGLRTDTQY TRBJ2-3 TRBV29-1
ASSPTTSDTQY TRBJ2-3 TRBV7-9
ASSPDSAAQY TRBJ2-3 TRBV28
ASSFQGENEQF TRBJ2-1 TRBV5-1
ASSLDRGQETQY TRBJ2-5 TRBV27
SAPLAGGGTDTQY TRBJ2-3 TRBV20-1
ASSQGPGADTQY TRBJ2-3 TRBV4-1
ASTGLAMRIGWDTGELF TRBJ2-2 TRBV28
SANLGSYNEQF TRBJ2-1 TRBV20-1
SVDPLTSYNEQF TRBJ2-1 TRBV29-1